This TCR beta chain was captured in a study of shared clonotypes between healthy human individuals. Assay used: immunoSEQ multiplex PCR; TCRdb lists only in-frame clones, some missing. The sample shows millions of clones, around 90% of them seen only once. This clone was seen just once. Germline values: CDR1 KGHSH, CDR2 LQKENI. The CDR3 is 17 residues long. V gave up 3 bases and J gave up 2 bases; unmatched junction bases: 5. Sequences were obtained from naive CD4+ T cells sorted from blood. The sample's subset: CD45RA+ positively selected. The chain couples TRBV18 to TRBJ2-1, with TRBD2 matching 12 bases. The receptor's source is a man aged 18 to 30 in good health. Here the CDR3 DNA reads TGTGCCAGCTCACCTTGGACTAGCGGGATTCCCTACAATGAGCAGTTCTTC. This encodes CASSPWTSGIPYNEQFF.